The 18 T cell receptor beta chains below all came from one sample that was sequenced in a study of molecular identifiers for immune sequencing clone quantification. TCRdb itself ran the PCR reads through MiXCR, one entry per CDR3 protein. The sample lists about 97,000 distinct CDR3 sequences, about 32% seen once, with 9% to 10% in the top ten. Sequencing was performed on naive CD8+ T cells from blood, with Jurkat cell RNA spiked in. Documented subset: FACS-sorted CD8+CD4-CCR7+CD45RA+ naive T cells. These receptors all stem from a human donor in good health. Some libraries in this study had Jurkat cell RNA spiked in.

V gene TRBV4-2 combines with J gene TRBJ1-1; no definite D call. V gave up 3 bases and J gave up 4 bases, with 9 bases separating them. Germline-derived CDR1 and CDR2 are LGHNA and YNFKEQ. The CDR3 is 13 residues long. CDR3 sequence: CASSQGPTTEAFF. CDR3 nucleotides: TGTGCCAGCAGCCAGGGCCCCACCACTGAAGCTTTCTTT.

To note about this clonotype: A much larger clone sits a single nucleotide away, making a read error possible. The chain uses TRBV28 and TRBJ1-5; TRBD1 might be the D (6 bases). Trimming left V 10 bases short and J 1 base short, with 20 bases between. Germline V lookup: CDR1 MDHEN, CDR2 SYDVKM. This CDR3 comprises 16 residues. Written as DNA, the CDR3 is TGTGCCACCCAGGCAGGGGTCATGGAGAGCAATCAGCCCCAGCATTTT. This encodes CATQAGVMESNQPQHF.

The genes are TRBV12-3 or TRBV12-4 and TRBJ2-1; TRBD2 matches at 10 bases. J was trimmed by 7 bases and V by 1 base; bases with no gene match: 4. This CDR3 spans 15 amino acids. CDR3 in amino acids: CASSLGGLAVNEQFF. Here the CDR3 DNA reads TGTGCCAGCAGTTTAGGTGGACTAGCGGTTAATGAGCAGTTCTTC.

This clonotype was detected only a few times. The chain uses TRBV19 and TRBJ2-6; the D is unclear. The CDR3 contains 15 residues. Germline V gene lookup returns CDR1 LNHDA and CDR2 SQIVND (reference sequence). Trimming took 2 bases from V and 2 from J, leaving 7 bases between them. The CDR3 sequence is CASSILGTGANVLTF. The CDR3 DNA is TGTGCCAGTAGTATATTGGGAACTGGGGCCAACGTCCTGACTTTC.

Of note for this clonotype: Mismatch with germline at one junction end may stem from a read error. CDR3 nucleotides: TGCGCCAGCAGCCAAGACACCCCATCCCGCGTGCTGAACTTC. Its translation: CASSQDTPSRVLNF. The chain combines TRBV4-1 with TRBJ2-7; no clear D gene. The germline V gene encodes CDR1 MGHRA and CDR2 YSYEKL. This CDR3 has 14 amino acids.

With respect to this clonotype: Relative to the germline gene, one junction end is altered; a read error may explain this. V usage is TRBV12-3 or TRBV12-4 and J usage is TRBJ2-3; D is undetermined. The CDR3 extends over 13 amino acids. DNA of the CDR3: TGTGCCAGCAGATTAGAGAACCCAGATACGCAGTATTTT. Translation: CASRLENPDTQYF.

This clonotype was observed a few times. The chain couples TRBV28 to TRBJ2-1; D gene uncertain. The CDR3 length is 14 residues. Germline lookup yields CDR1 MDHEN and CDR2 SYDVKM. The germline V and J ends were trimmed by 3 bases and 8 bases, with 14 bases remaining between them. CDR3 protein: CASSFLQLADEQFF. In DNA form, the CDR3 reads TGTGCCAGCAGTTTTCTTCAGTTGGCCGATGAGCAGTTCTTC.

This clonotype was counted once. This chain links TRBV28 with TRBJ2-3; 13 bases are shared with TRBD2. The J segment lost 6 bases and the V segment lost 5 bases, leaving 11 bases of the junction unmatched. The CDR3 length is 17 residues. The V gene's germline CDR1 is MDHEN and CDR2 SYDVKM. The CDR3 sequence: CASSPTSGGASTDTQYF. DNA of the CDR3: TGTGCCAGCAGTCCTACTAGCGGGGGGGCCTCGACTGATACGCAGTATTTT.

The chain recombines TRBV6-1 with TRBJ2-7, with D unresolved. The ends were cut back, 0 bases at V and 6 bases at J, with 15 bases in the middle. The CDR3 runs 15 residues. Germline V gene lookup returns CDR1 MNHNS and CDR2 SASEGT. CDR3 region: CASSEAVGIHLEQYF. CDR3 in DNA: TGTGCCAGCAGTGAAGCTGTGGGTATTCATCTCGAGCAGTACTTC.

Turning to this clonotype: The CDR3 carries no conserved terminal phenylalanine or tryptophan, so it likely arises from a read error. V usage is TRBV9 and J usage is TRBJ1-6, with D uncertain. The CDR3 sequence is 12 residues long. Per the germline V gene, CDR1 is SGDLS and CDR2 is YYNGEE. The ends were cut back, 4 bases at V and 7 bases at J, with 6 bases in the middle. This chain's CDR3 is CASSKGNSPLHY. In nucleotides, the CDR3 is TGTGCCAGCAGCAAGGGAAATTCACCCCTCCACTAT.

J is TRBJ2-5 and V is TRBV11-2, with 10 bases matching TRBD2. Unmatched junction bases numbered 10, after V lost 0 bases and J lost 3 bases. The CDR3 runs 18 residues. The germline V gene has CDR1 SGHAT and CDR2 FQNNGV. The CDR3 DNA reads as TGTGCCAGCAGCTTAGATCATCCGCTAGCGGGAGTTGAAGAGACCCAGTACTTC. This codes for CASSLDHPLAGVEETQYF.

The chain has TRBV10-3 and TRBJ1-6, with 8 bases lining up with TRBD1. Per the germline V gene, CDR1 is ENHRY and CDR2 is SYGVKD. The CDR3 is 16 residues long. J lost 0 bases, V lost 3 bases, and 1 base had no gene match. CDR3 residues: CAISEDRGSYNSPLHF. In DNA form, the CDR3 reads TGTGCCATCAGTGAAGACAGGGGCTCCTATAATTCACCCCTCCACTTT.

This clonotype was detected ten times or more. The rearrangement links TRBV28 to TRBJ2-7, with D possibly TRBD1 on 6 matching bases. V was clipped by 3 bases and J by 6 bases, with 21 bases between them. Per germline, CDR1 MDHEN and CDR2 SYDVKM. The CDR3 runs to 16 residues. This chain's CDR3 is CASSFEFPGTPREQYF. CDR3 bases: TGTGCCAGCAGTTTCGAGTTCCCCGGGACACCTCGCGAGCAGTACTTC.

The genes are TRBV2 and TRBJ2-7; 8 nucleotides match TRBD1. The V and J ends lost 7 bases and 2 bases, in that order; junction bases with no gene match: 10. The CDR3 sequence is 15 residues long. Germline CDR1 and CDR2: SNHLY and FYNNEI. CDR3 region: CASNLDRGHTYEQYF. The CDR3 coding sequence is TGTGCCAGCAACCTCGACAGGGGTCATACCTACGAGCAGTACTTC.

This clonotype was detected only a few times. The chain joins TRBV24-1 to TRBJ1-1, with no clear D. Germline CDR1 is KGHDR and CDR2 is SFDVKD. The V and J ends lost 3 bases and 8 bases respectively, with 12 bases between them. This CDR3 contains 13 residues. The CDR3 bases are TGTGCCACCAGTGATCCAAGGTCGTTCGAAGCTTTCTTT. Translated, it gives CATSDPRSFEAFF.

This clonotype has a count of ten or more. The rearrangement joins TRBV7-2 to TRBJ1-5; the D is unclear. Germline V lookup: CDR1 SGHTA, CDR2 FQGNSA. This CDR3 has 15 amino acids. The V gene lost 4 bases and the J gene lost 3 bases, with 13 bases spanning the gap. In DNA form, the CDR3 reads TGTGCCAGCAGCTCATCATCAGGCCTCAATCAGCCCCAGCATTTT. Encoded protein: CASSSSSGLNQPQHF.

The CDR3 loop is CASSYNHWAGEAFF. DNA for the CDR3: TGTGCCAGCAGCTATAACCATTGGGCAGGAGAAGCTTTCTTT. V usage is TRBV7-9 and J usage is TRBJ1-1; no clear D gene. CDR1 is SEHNR, CDR2 FQNEAQ, per germline (reference sequence). There are 14 residues in the CDR3. V was cut by 4 bases and J by 8 bases, with 17 bases left in between.

This clonotype has ten or more counts. The chain links TRBV4-1 to TRBJ1-1; no firm D call. Looked up from germline, CDR1 is MGHRA and CDR2 is YSYEKL. Trimming pared 0 bases from V and 4 bases from J, leaving 9 bases between. The CDR3 extends over 14 amino acids. The CDR3 loop is CASSQDGAVTEAFF. In nucleotides, the CDR3 is TGCGCCAGCAGCCAAGATGGTGCTGTCACTGAAGCTTTCTTT.